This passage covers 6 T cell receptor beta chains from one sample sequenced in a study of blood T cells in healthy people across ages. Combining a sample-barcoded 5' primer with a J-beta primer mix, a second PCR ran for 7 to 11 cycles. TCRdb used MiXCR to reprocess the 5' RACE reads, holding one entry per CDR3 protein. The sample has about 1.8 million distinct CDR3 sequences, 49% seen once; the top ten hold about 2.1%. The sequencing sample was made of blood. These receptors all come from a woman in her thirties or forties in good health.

The CDR3 coding sequence is TGTGCCAGCTATGACTACGAGCAGTACTTC. Translating gives CASYDYEQYF. V gene TRBV2 combines with J gene TRBJ2-7, with no clear D. V was clipped by 8 bases and J by 3 bases, with 5 bases between them. Germline lookup yields CDR1 SNHLY and CDR2 FYNNEI. The CDR3 runs 10 residues.

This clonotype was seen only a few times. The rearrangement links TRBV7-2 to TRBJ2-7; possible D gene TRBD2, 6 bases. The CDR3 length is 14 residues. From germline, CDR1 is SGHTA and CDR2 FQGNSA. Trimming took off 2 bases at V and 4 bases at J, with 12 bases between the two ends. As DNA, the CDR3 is TGTGCCAGCAGCTTAAGTAGGGACTTTTACGAGCAGTACTTC. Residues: CASSLSRDFYEQYF.

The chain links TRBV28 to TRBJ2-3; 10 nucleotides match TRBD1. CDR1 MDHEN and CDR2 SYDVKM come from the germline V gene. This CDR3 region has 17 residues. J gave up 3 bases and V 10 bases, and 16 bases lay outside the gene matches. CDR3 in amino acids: CATLRDRGPAGTDTQYF. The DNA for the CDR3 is TGTGCCACCCTCCGGGACAGGGGACCCGCCGGGACAGATACGCAGTATTTT.

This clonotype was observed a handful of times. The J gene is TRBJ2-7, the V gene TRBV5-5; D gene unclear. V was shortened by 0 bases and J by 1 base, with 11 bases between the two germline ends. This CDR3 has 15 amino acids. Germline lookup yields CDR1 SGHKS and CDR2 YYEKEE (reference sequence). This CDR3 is CASSLEKGYSYEQYF. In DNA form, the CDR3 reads TGTGCCAGCAGCTTGGAAAAGGGTTATTCCTACGAGCAGTACTTC.

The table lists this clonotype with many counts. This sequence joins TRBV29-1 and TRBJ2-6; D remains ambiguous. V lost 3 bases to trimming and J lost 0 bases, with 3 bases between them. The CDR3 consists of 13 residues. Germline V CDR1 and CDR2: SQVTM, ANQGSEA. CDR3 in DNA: TGCAGCGTTGACAGCTCTGGGGCCAACGTCCTGACTTTC. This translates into CSVDSSGANVLTF.

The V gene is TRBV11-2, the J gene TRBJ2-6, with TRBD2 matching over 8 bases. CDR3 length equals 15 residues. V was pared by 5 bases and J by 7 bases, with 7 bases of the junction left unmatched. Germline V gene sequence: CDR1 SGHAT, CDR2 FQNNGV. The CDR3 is CASSSGRGVANVLTF. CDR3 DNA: TGTGCCAGCAGCAGCGGGCGGGGGGTCGCCAACGTCCTGACTTTC.